Described below is a single T cell receptor (beta chain) sequence and its context. This sample is part of a study of blood T cell repertoires in COVID-19. Study-level information: Spain, Italy and the United States supplied samples that represented acute and convalescent COVID-19. PBMCs, B-cell-depleted T cells, or T cells provided the cDNA or gDNA that made up the material.

In the source study's methods: The authors estimated nucleated cell counts from reference gene primer amplification. Generated by immunoSEQ multiplex PCR, the TCRdb table keeps only in-frame clones and is missing some. The V and J calls and the clone size are those of that table, but D and trimming were determined from the DNA. The data hold about 250,000 clones, with roughly 87% observed a single time. The specimen was PBMCs or T cells enriched from blood (not recorded which). The sequence was collected from a woman aged 25 to 39 with acute COVID-19.

Here the CDR3 DNA reads TGTGCCAGCAGTTTAATCGGGCAGGGGGTTTACGAGCAGTACTTC. Translated: CASSLIGQGVYEQYF. V usage is TRBV27 and J usage is TRBJ2-7, with 7 bases aligning to TRBD1. The germline V gene encodes CDR1 MNHEY and CDR2 SMNVEV (reference sequence). The J segment lost 4 bases and the V segment lost 2 bases, leaving 8 bases of the junction unmatched. The CDR3 is made up of 15 amino acids.